This T cell receptor (beta chain) emerged from a study of T cell responses to AZD1222 COVID-19 vaccine. Germline CDR1 reads SGHNT; CDR2 reads YYREEE (reference sequence). The CDR3 has 14 amino acids. V gave up 6 bases and J gave up 6 bases, with 17 bases separating them. The table came from immunoSEQ multiplex PCR; TCRdb's copy has only in-frame clones and leaves some out. In the table there are about 110,000 clones, roughly 87% of which are singletons. The chain recombines TRBV5-4 with TRBJ2-3; D is possibly TRBD1 (6 bases). The source was peripheral blood, collected on day 0 of AZD1222 vaccination. This TCR came from an adult in good health. The CDR3 is CASIKQGLFDTQYF. The CDR3 bases are TGTGCCAGCATTAAACAGGGTCTGTTCGATACGCAGTATTTT. Looking up the rest from reference TRBV5-4 and TRBJ2-3 gives the full variable domain: ETGVTQSPTHLIKTRGQQVTLRCSSQSGHNTVSWYQQALGQGPQFIFQYYREEENGRGNFPPRFSGLQFPNYSSELNVNALELDDSALYLCASIKQGLFDTQYFGPGTRLTVL.